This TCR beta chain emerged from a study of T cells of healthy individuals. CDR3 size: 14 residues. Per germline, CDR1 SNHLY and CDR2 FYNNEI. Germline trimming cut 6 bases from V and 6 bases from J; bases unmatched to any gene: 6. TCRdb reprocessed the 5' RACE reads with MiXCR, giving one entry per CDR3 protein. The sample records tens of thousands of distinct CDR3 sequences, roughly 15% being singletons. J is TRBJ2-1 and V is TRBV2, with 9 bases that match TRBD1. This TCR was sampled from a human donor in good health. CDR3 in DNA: TGTGCCAGCAGGGAGGACAGGGGAGGCAATGAGCAGTTCTTC. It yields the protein CASREDRGGNEQFF.